This record concerns one TCR beta chain sequence. The antigen remains undetermined. The sample originates from a study of vaccination effects on CD4 cells after COVID-19. The overall study: The post-vaccine samples were taken, at the median, 72 days after the second dose.

Measured with immunoSEQ multiplex PCR; TCRdb has only the in-frame clones, and not every one. The top ten clones hold 9% to 10% of a sample with about 45,000 clones, 65% to 80% of them seen once. Germline trimming cut 6 bases from V and 1 base from J; bases unmatched to any gene: 10. Germline CDR1 and CDR2: MNHNY and SVGAGI (reference sequence). The CDR3 is 17 amino acids. When around ten days of culture had elapsed, CD4+ T cells were isolated. Vaccination of participants consisted of two doses of either the BNT162b2 or mRNA-1273 vaccine. Cells had half their medium changed to IL-2 medium on days 3 and 7.

This specimen consisted of CD4+ T cells from PBMCs cultured without peptide, obtained after COVID-19 vaccination. This TCR was sampled from a human donor who received a COVID-19 vaccine. The chain recombines TRBV6-6 with TRBJ2-1; 9 bases align to TRBD2. CDR3 amino acids: CASRRAGGSLSYNEQFF. CDR3 nucleotide sequence: TGTGCCAGCAGACGAGCGGGGGGCTCCCTATCCTACAATGAGCAGTTCTTC.